This T cell receptor (beta chain) comes out of a study of shared clonotypes between healthy human individuals (dated by TCRdb to 2019 to 2021). For context, the study as a whole: A couple of women and three men aged 18 to 49 years were included in the cohort. For each donor, CD4 naive and CD4 memory were each run on three plates, CD8 naive on two plates, and CD8 memory on one plate. To estimate repertoire size and how much clonotypes are shared between individuals, the study performed deep sequencing of blood TCR repertoires from 4 to 6 healthy adults. To increase sequencing depth and limit assay-specific biases, different laboratories used diverse techniques to prepare libraries and sequence TCR repertoires. Between about 0.85 and 10 billion PBMCs per donor were obtained by leukapheresis. The paper's findings and limits, for the study overall: Pairwise subsampling led to the expectation that sequencing depth would affect the degree of clonotype sharing among donors. Even with the large sequencing depth, rarefaction of the sorted-subset datasets indicated that sequencing was incomplete. Compared with non-shared clonotypes, clonotypes shared by all four sorted-subset donors had higher generation probabilities. Sharing across several donors was observed for about 5% of naive CD4, less than 4% of naive CD8, 2% to 2.5% of memory CD4, and roughly 0.4% of memory CD8 clonotypes. Larger estimated clonotype richness was generally found for naive subsets than for memory subsets. Because the study included a small number of donors, the genetic and exposure-history diversity represented was limited. Sampling was restricted to blood, and TCR repertoires in tissue are likely to differ from TCR repertoires in blood.

CDR1 and CDR2, looked up from the germline V gene, are SGHRS and YFSETQ. V sheds 6 bases and J sheds 4 bases, leaving 19 bases between their ends. From the cysteine up to the phenylalanine, the CDR3 has a length of 15 residues. The entry retains the CDR3 DNA only, 45 bases that are in frame from base 1. In regard to this clone: The antigen it binds to is not known. The input lacks base qualities; no much larger clone sits a single base away.

The donors were healthy, HIV-negative adults with no recently reported acute infections or vaccinations. Only Caucasian adults living in Nashville, Tennessee, USA were represented among the donors. CD4+ T cells were enriched by magnetic negative selection; naive cells were then positively selected on CD45RA, and the negative fraction formed the memory subset. After blood collection by leukapheresis, PBMCs were isolated using Ficoll-Histopaque density gradient centrifugation and then cryopreserved in the vapor phase of liquid nitrogen. Analytical flow cytometry was used to check the purity and quantity of every magnetically sorted T cell population. Each sorted fraction had its genomic DNA isolated and then quantified by UV absorbance on a Nanodrop 2000c. Using the deep immunoSEQ assay, multiplex PCR amplified TCR CDR3 regions from genomic DNA. For each cell subset, the extracted genomic DNA was distributed evenly across all wells of several immunoSEQ 96-well plates, and each plate served as one replicate. Each replicate PCR for sorted subsets received around 200 ng genomic DNA, equal to tens of thousands of T cell genomes. Purified libraries were quantified with a Qubit 3.0 fluorometer, sized on a Bioanalyzer 2100, and re-quantified with the KAPA Library Quantification kit. Each immunoSEQ 96-well plate was sequenced on its own single-read 150-cycle Illumina NextSeq 550 flow cell. Regarding the original processing steps: The immunoSEQ output contained only junctional sequences without quality scores, so filtering could not match that applied to full-length reads. Sequences were annotated with PyIR, a Python wrapper for IgBLAST v1.9, using IMGT germline references to assign V/J genes and CDR3. Any read was removed if the V/J assignment was weak (E-value above 1e-6), the CDR3 was missing, or the read contained stop codons, out-of-frame junctions, or ambiguous translated residues. V3J clonotypes were defined as sequences sharing an identical inferred V gene, J gene, and CDR3 amino acid sequence. To compute the percentage overlap between repertoires, the number of shared unique clonotypes was divided by the size of the smaller repertoire. Richness of each repertoire was evaluated using RTK rarefaction, the Chao1 estimator, and Recon v2.1 estimates of unobserved clonotypes. Generation probabilities were computed with OLGA for all TCRbeta clonotypes obtained by the gDNA method from four donors. What TCRdb holds here is the immuneACCESS table cut down to in-frame rearrangements. Part of the clones is not present; checked against another copy, under half of the missing clones reflect an unresolved V gene, and the others are unexplained. V and J calls and clone size are those listed in that table; D and trimming were worked out from the DNA. Counted in this sample were over 700,000 clones; roughly 72% of them appeared once. Approximately 2% of the sample is in the top ten clones.

This chain is built from TRBV5-1 and TRBJ1-1, with the D gene not confidently named. The receptor was derived from a woman aged 25 to 39 in good health. The sequencing sample was made of memory CD4+ T cells sorted from blood. Explained via the paper, the cell subset or site label denotes: CD45RA-negative fraction. The nucleotide sequence is given as TGCGCCAGCACCACCGGTCAGGAACGGGCCACTGAAGCTTTCTTT. This translates into CASTTGQERATEAFF. The full variable domain, completed from the reference TRBV5-1 and TRBJ1-1 proteins outside the CDR3, reads KAGVTQTPRYLIKTRGQQVTLSCSPISGHRSVSWYQQTPGQGLQFLFEYFSETQRNKGNFPGRFSGRQFSNSRSEMNVSTLELGDSALYLCASTTGQERATEAFFGQGTRLTVV.